The 5 T cell receptor beta chains listed next were all sequenced from one sample in a study of blood T cell repertoires in COVID-19. The protocol was immunoSEQ multiplex PCR, while the TCRdb copy is restricted to in-frame clones and leaves out a portion. Altogether some 200,000 clones are present, 87% being singletons, with the ten largest covering roughly an eighth. Material: peripheral blood. The receptor set was obtained from a woman between 65 and 79 years old with COVID-19, enrolled during active disease.

The rearrangement uses TRBV15 and TRBJ2-1; 8 nucleotides agree with TRBD2. The V segment lost 1 base and the J segment 1 base; nucleotides outside the gene matches: 3. The V gene's germline CDR1 is LNHNV and CDR2 YYDKDF (reference sequence). The CDR3 length is 16 residues. The CDR3 reads CATSRGLALSYNEQFF. In DNA, the CDR3 is TGTGCCACCAGCAGAGGACTAGCGCTTTCCTACAATGAGCAGTTCTTC. Together with reference TRBV15 and TRBJ2-1, the CDR3 gives the full variable domain: DAMVIQNPRYQVTQFGKPVTLSCSQTLNHNVMYWYQQKSSQAPKLLFHYYDKDFNNEADTPDNFQSRRPNTSFCFLDIRSPGLGDTAMYLCATSRGLALSYNEQFFGPGTRLTVL.

The chain carries TRBV2 and TRBJ1-4, with 8 positions matching TRBD1. Germline assignment: CDR1 SNHLY and CDR2 FYNNEI. V lost 4 bases and J lost 7; bases outside the gene matches: 11. This CDR3 spans 16 amino acids. The CDR3 DNA follows: TGTGCCAGCAGTGCCCCTGACAGGGGTGGGGGTGAAAAACTGTTTTTT. Translation: CASSAPDRGGGEKLFF.

The rearrangement joins TRBV28 to TRBJ1-5; D gene ambiguous. Germline CDR1 and CDR2: MDHEN and SYDVKM. The V and J ends lost 2 bases and 4 bases respectively, with 9 bases between them. The CDR3 loop spans 14 amino acids. The CDR3 reads CASSLGRGNQPQHF. The CDR3 DNA follows: TGTGCCAGCAGTTTAGGGCGGGGTAATCAGCCCCAGCATTTT.

This clone appeared a single time. CDR3 coding DNA: TGCGCCAGCAGCCAAGATCCTCGCCTAGTAGGTTATGAGCAGTACTTC. Residues: CASSQDPRLVGYEQYF. The chain links TRBV4-1 to TRBJ2-7, with D unresolved. The germline V gene encodes CDR1 MGHRA and CDR2 YSYEKL. The CDR3 sequence is 16 residues long. Trimming took off 0 bases at V and 7 bases at J, with 19 bases between the two ends.

This rearrangement joins TRBV18 to TRBJ2-1; no clear D gene. V was shortened by 4 bases and J by 5 bases, with 12 bases between the two germline ends. This CDR3 region has 14 residues. In germline, CDR1 is KGHSH, CDR2 LQKENI. The CDR3 DNA reads as TGTGCCAGCTCACGACTTGAAGGAGACAATGAGCAGTTCTTC. Amino acids: CASSRLEGDNEQFF.